These 2 T cell receptor beta chains were all obtained from the same sample, sequenced in a study of T-cell reconstitution after alpha-beta-depleted transplantation in children. This sample's TCRbeta library carried unique molecular identifier barcodes. TCRdb ran MiXCR on the PCR reads and lists one entry per CDR3 protein. The sample includes about a million distinct CDR3 sequences, around 30% seen only once; the top ten take about 28%. The specimen was PBMCs, mostly from graft donor cells, collected 360 days after TCRalphabeta/CD19-depleted stem cell transplant. The receptors stem from a boy in the first two years of life who had a stem cell transplant for SCID, so the T cells may come from the graft donor.

This clonotype was observed a handful of times. The V call is TRBV29-1, the J call TRBJ2-7; D unresolved. Trimming removed 6 bases at V and 2 bases at J, with 23 bases between. From germline, CDR1 is SQVTM and CDR2 ANQGSEA. This CDR3 spans 16 amino acids. The CDR3 DNA reads as TGCAGCGTCGCATCCCTCGGAGCTTTCCTCCCCTACGAGCAGTACTTC. This gives the protein CSVASLGAFLPYEQYF.

The V and J genes are TRBV6-1 and TRBJ2-7; 8 positions agree with TRBD1. The V gene's germline CDR1 is MNHNS and CDR2 SASEGT. V shed 7 bases, J shed 0 bases, and the junction held 5 bases outside the gene matches. This CDR3 is 14 amino acids long. The DNA of the CDR3 is TGTGCCAGCACCTGGACAGGGACCTCCTACGAGCAGTACTTC. Translation: CASTWTGTSYEQYF.